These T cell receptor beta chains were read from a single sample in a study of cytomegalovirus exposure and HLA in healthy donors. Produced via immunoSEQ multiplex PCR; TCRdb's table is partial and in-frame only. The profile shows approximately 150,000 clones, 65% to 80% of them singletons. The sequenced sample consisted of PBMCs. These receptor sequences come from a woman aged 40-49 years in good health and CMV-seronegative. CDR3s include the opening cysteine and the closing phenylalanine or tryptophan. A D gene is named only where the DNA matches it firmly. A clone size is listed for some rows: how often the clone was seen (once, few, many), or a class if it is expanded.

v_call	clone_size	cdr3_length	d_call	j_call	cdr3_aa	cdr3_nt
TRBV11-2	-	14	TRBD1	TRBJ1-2	CASRLPGQIYGYTF	TGTGCCAGCAGACTTCCGGGACAGATCTATGGCTACACCTTC
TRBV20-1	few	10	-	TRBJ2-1	CSASDNEQFF	TGCAGTGCGAGTGACAATGAGCAGTTCTTC
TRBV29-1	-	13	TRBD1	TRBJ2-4	CSVEQGQKNIQYF	TGCAGCGTTGAGCAGGGACAGAAAAACATTCAGTACTTC
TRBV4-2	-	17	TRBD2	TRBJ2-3	CASSQVTGLAGSDTQYF	TGTGCCAGCAGCCAAGTTACGGGACTAGCGGGGTCAGATACGCAGTATTTT
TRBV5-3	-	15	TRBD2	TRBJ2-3	CARSTGLGSTDTQYF	TGTGCCAGAAGCACCGGACTAGGGAGCACAGATACGCAGTATTTT
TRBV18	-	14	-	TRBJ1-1	CASSPPGVWTEAFF	TGTGCCAGCTCACCTCCAGGGGTTTGGACTGAAGCTTTCTTT
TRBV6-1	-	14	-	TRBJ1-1	CASSDERANTEAFF	TGTGCCAGCAGTGATGAGAGGGCGAACACTGAAGCTTTCTTT
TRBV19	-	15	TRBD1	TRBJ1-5	CASTGQGGKAQPQHF	TGTGCCAGTACCGGACAGGGGGGGAAAGCTCAGCCCCAGCATTTT
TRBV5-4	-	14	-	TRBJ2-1	CASSRSSSYNEQFF	TGTGCCAGCAGCCGTAGCTCCTCCTACAATGAGCAGTTCTTC
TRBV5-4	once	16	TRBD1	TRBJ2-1	CASSSAGTGTHNEQFF	TGTGCCAGCAGTTCAGCCGGGACAGGGACACACAATGAGCAGTTCTTC
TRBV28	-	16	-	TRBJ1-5	CASSLMGGFLSQPQHF	TGTGCCAGCAGTTTAATGGGGGGTTTTTTAAGTCAGCCCCAGCATTTT
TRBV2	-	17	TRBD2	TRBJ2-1	CASTLRGELAGVYEQFF	TGTGCCAGCACCCTCCGTGGGGAGCTAGCGGGAGTATATGAGCAGTTCTTC
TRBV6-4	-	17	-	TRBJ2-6	CASSEDGDSSGANVLTF	TGTGCCAGCAGTGAAGATGGGGACTCCTCTGGGGCCAACGTCCTGACTTTC
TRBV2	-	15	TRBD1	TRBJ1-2	CASRGPGQGDVGYTF	TGTGCCAGCAGAGGGCCGGGACAGGGGGACGTTGGCTACACCTTC
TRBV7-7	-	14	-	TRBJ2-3	CASSLSRAADTQYF	TGTGCCAGCAGCTTAAGTCGCGCCGCAGATACGCAGTATTTT
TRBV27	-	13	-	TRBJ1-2	CASSLIGGYGYTF	TGTGCCAGCAGTCTTATCGGGGGATATGGCTACACCTTC
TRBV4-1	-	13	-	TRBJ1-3	CASSQDSGNTIYF	TGCGCCAGCAGCCAAGACTCCGGAAACACCATATATTTT
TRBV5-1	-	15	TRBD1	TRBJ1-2	CASSLSGGADYGYTF	TGCGCCAGCAGCTTGTCAGGGGGCGCTGACTATGGCTACACCTTC
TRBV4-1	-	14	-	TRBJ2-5	CASSFLGTVETQYF	TGCGCCAGCAGCTTCTTGGGTACAGTGGAGACCCAGTACTTC
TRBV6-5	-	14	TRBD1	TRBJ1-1	CASSYIRQGAEAFF	TGTGCCAGCAGTTACATCCGACAGGGCGCAGAAGCTTTCTTT
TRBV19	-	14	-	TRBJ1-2	CASSFQGGTYGYTF	TGTGCCAGTAGTTTCCAGGGTGGGACTTATGGCTACACCTTC
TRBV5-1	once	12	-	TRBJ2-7	CASSAGTGEGDF	TGCGCCAGCAGCGCCGGGACGGGGGAAGGGGACTTC
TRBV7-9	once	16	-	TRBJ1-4	CASSRKGTTTNEKLFF	TGTGCCAGCAGCCGAAAGGGGACTACAACTAATGAAAAACTGTTTTTT
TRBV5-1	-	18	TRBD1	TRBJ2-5	CASSHNRPGQGKKETQYF	TGCGCCAGCAGCCATAATCGTCCGGGACAGGGGAAAAAAGAGACCCAGTACTTC
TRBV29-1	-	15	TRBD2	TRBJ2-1	CSASWRGGGSNEQFF	TGCAGCGCGTCCTGGCGGGGGGGCGGTAGCAATGAGCAGTTCTTC
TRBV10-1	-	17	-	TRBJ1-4	CASSEFFGPEENEKLFF	TGCGCCAGCAGTGAGTTCTTTGGACCGGAGGAAAATGAAAAACTGTTTTTT
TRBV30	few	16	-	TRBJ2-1	CAWSALTPGVADEQFF	TGTGCCTGGAGTGCTCTGACCCCGGGGGTTGCCGATGAGCAGTTCTTC
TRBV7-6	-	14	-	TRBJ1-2	CASSLAGGMDGYTF	TGTGCCAGCAGCTTAGCCGGGGGGATGGATGGCTACACCTTC
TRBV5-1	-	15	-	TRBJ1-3	CASSFEPQGGNTIYF	TGCGCCAGCAGCTTCGAGCCCCAGGGTGGAAACACCATATATTTT
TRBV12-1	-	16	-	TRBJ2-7	CASSFVYGQGPNEQYF	TGTGCCAGCAGCTTTGTATACGGACAGGGTCCCAACGAGCAGTACTTC
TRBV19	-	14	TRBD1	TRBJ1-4	CASSIGDRHEKLFF	TGTGCCAGTAGTATCGGGGACAGGCATGAAAAACTGTTTTTT
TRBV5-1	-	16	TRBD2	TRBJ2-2	CASSTGTSGNTGELFF	TGCGCCAGCAGCACCGGGACTAGCGGGAACACCGGGGAGCTGTTTTTT
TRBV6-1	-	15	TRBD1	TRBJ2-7	CASSVATGETYEQYF	TGTGCCAGCAGTGTAGCGACAGGGGAGACCTACGAGCAGTACTTC
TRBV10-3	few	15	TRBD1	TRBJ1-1	CAISGTGGVSTEAFF	TGTGCCATCAGTGGTACAGGGGGGGTGAGCACTGAAGCTTTCTTT
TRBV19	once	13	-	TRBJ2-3	CASGLEFTDTQYF	TGTGCCAGCGGTTTAGAGTTCACAGATACGCAGTATTTT
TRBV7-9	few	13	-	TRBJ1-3	CASSPISGNTIYF	TGTGCCAGCAGCCCTATCTCTGGAAACACCATATATTTT
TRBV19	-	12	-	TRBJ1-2	CASSLRSYGYTF	TGTGCCAGTAGTCTGAGGTCTTATGGCTACACCTTC
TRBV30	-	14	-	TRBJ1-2	CAWSVGPASVGYTF	TGTGCCTGGAGTGTCGGTCCCGCCTCGGTTGGCTACACCTTC